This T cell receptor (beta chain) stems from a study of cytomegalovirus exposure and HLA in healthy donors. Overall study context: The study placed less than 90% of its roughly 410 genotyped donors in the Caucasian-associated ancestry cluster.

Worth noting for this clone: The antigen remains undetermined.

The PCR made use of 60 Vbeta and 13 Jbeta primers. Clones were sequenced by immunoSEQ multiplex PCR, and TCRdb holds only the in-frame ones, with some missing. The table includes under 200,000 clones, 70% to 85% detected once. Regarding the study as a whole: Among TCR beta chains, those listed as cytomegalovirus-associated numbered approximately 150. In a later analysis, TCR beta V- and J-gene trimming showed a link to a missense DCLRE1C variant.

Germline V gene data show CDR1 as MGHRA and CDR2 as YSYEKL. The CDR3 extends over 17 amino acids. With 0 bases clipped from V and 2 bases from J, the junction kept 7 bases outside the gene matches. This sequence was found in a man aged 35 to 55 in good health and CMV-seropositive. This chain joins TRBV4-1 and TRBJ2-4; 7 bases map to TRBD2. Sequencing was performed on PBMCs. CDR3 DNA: TGCGCCAGCAGCCAAGAGGGGGGGGTCGGGACCAAAAACATTCAGTACTTC. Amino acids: CASSQEGGVGTKNIQYF.